These 24 T cell receptor beta chains share one sample of origin, sequenced in a study of cytomegalovirus exposure and HLA in healthy donors. A multiplex PCR was run with 60 Vbeta primers and 13 Jbeta primers. Using immunoSEQ multiplex PCR, the repertoire was profiled, and TCRdb retains in-frame clones only, with some absent. The sample holds around 160,000 clones; almost 80% are singletons and the top ten take 1.4%. Sequenced: PBMCs. Receptors originate from a male donor in good health and CMV-seronegative.

J is TRBJ2-2 and V is TRBV4-3, with 7 bases lining up with TRBD1. The CDR3 runs to 17 residues. Looked up from germline, CDR1 is LGHNA and CDR2 is YSLEER. Trimming took 0 bases from V and 0 from J; bases not matched to a gene: 4. CDR3 in amino acids: CASSQDLGGSNTGELFF. Here the CDR3 DNA reads TGCGCCAGCAGCCAAGATTTAGGGGGCTCGAACACCGGGGAGCTGTTTTTT.

The chain links TRBV19 to TRBJ1-4, with D possibly TRBD1 on 5 matching bases. Trimming pared 5 bases from V and 0 bases from J, leaving 16 bases between. This CDR3 has 17 residues. The germline V gene encodes CDR1 LNHDA and CDR2 SQIVND (reference sequence). The CDR3 region is CASSPFRAGATNEKLFF. CDR3 sequence (DNA): TGTGCCAGTAGTCCCTTCAGGGCGGGGGCAACTAATGAAAAACTGTTTTTT.

This clone was observed a few times. The gene calls are TRBV4-1 and TRBJ1-1, with a possible D match to TRBD1 (6 bases). Germline V lookup: CDR1 MGHRA, CDR2 YSYEKL. V lost 1 base to trimming and J lost 5 bases, with 14 bases between them. The CDR3 runs 15 residues. In DNA form, the CDR3 reads TGCGCCAGCAGCCAAGCCGGGACACCAAGGACTGAAGCTTTCTTT. Amino acids: CASSQAGTPRTEAFF.

This chain connects TRBV6-1 to TRBJ2-2; tentative D call: TRBD2 (5 bases). Trimming removed 0 bases from V and 5 bases from J, with 16 bases in between. From germline, CDR1 is MNHNS and CDR2 SASEGT. The CDR3 runs to 17 residues. CDR3 region: CASSEAQVGVRTGELFF. DNA of the CDR3: TGTGCCAGCAGTGAAGCGCAGGTCGGGGTCAGGACCGGGGAGCTGTTTTTT.

This clone was observed a handful of times. This chain links TRBV9 with TRBJ2-5; the match to TRBD2 covers 12 bases. CDR3 length: 18 residues. CDR1 is SGDLS, CDR2 YYNGEE, per germline. V lost 0 bases and J lost 2; bases outside the gene matches: 8. As DNA, the CDR3 is TGTGCCAGCAGCGTAGAGGCGGGACTAGCGGGCGGTCAAGAGACCCAGTACTTC. Amino acid sequence: CASSVEAGLAGGQETQYF.

The chain has TRBV7-9 and TRBJ2-2; 7 nucleotides line up with TRBD2. CDR1 is SEHNR, CDR2 FQNEAQ, per germline (reference sequence). The J segment lost 1 base and the V segment lost 1 base, leaving 6 bases of the junction unmatched. CDR3 length equals 17 residues. The CDR3 DNA is TGTGCCAGCAGCTTAGGGGTGTCTAGCGGGAACACCGGGGAGCTGTTTTTT. Protein: CASSLGVSSGNTGELFF.

This clone was picked up a small number of times. The chain joins TRBV7-2 to TRBJ1-2; the D is unclear. Per germline, CDR1 SGHTA and CDR2 FQGNSA. The CDR3 runs 13 residues. Trimming removed 4 bases at V and 5 bases at J, with 11 bases between. CDR3 protein: CASSSTPAYGYTF. DNA for the CDR3: TGTGCCAGCAGCTCCACTCCAGCGTATGGCTACACCTTC.

The V gene is TRBV4-1, the J gene TRBJ1-2; tentative D call: TRBD1 (5 bases). Trimming took off 3 bases at V and 8 bases at J, with 16 bases between the two ends. CDR3 length: 14 residues. Per the germline V gene, CDR1 is MGHRA and CDR2 is YSYEKL. The CDR3 region is CASSHPGADLGYTF. CDR3 DNA: TGCGCCAGCAGCCACCCTGGGGCCGATCTGGGCTACACCTTC.

The rearrangement uses TRBV30 and TRBJ2-3; 7 nucleotides line up with TRBD1. Germline trimming cut 4 bases from V and 2 bases from J; bases unmatched to any gene: 9. The CDR3 runs 15 residues. Germline CDR1 is GTSNPN and CDR2 is SVGIG (reference sequence). CDR3 in DNA: TGTGCCTGGACAAAGGGGGCCCGAACCACAGATACGCAGTATTTT. Amino acid sequence: CAWTKGARTTDTQYF.

This chain joins TRBV4-3 and TRBJ1-1; 7 bases match TRBD1. The V segment lost 4 bases and the J segment 2 bases; nucleotides outside the gene matches: 4. The CDR3 length is 14 residues. The germline gives CDR1 LGHNA, CDR2 YSLEER. CDR3 protein: CASSPGGGNTEAFF. The CDR3 coding sequence is TGCGCCAGCAGCCCAGGGGGAGGAAACACTGAAGCTTTCTTT.

The chain uses TRBV27 and TRBJ2-5; TRBD1 might be the D (6 bases). The J call is doubtful: the DNA matches TRBJ2-7 better. The CDR3 covers 15 residues. In germline, CDR1 is MNHEY, CDR2 SMNVEV (reference sequence). CDR3 sequence (DNA): TGTGCCAGCAGTCACACAGGGTCGCGCTCCTACGAGCAGTACTTC. This codes for CASSHTGSRSYEQYF.

This clone was picked up one time. This chain joins TRBV25-1 and TRBJ2-1; D is perhaps TRBD2 (5 bases). CDR1 and CDR2 from the germline V gene are MGHDK and SYGVNS. The germline V and J ends were trimmed by 6 bases and 6 bases, with 18 bases remaining between them. This CDR3 comprises 15 residues. In DNA, the CDR3 is TGTGCCAGCAGGCGATCAGACTACCTACGCAATGAGCAGTTCTTC. This translates into CASRRSDYLRNEQFF.

The J gene is TRBJ2-7, the V gene TRBV27; TRBD1 matches at 9 bases. CDR1 and CDR2 (germline): MNHEY, SMNVEV (reference sequence). CDR3 length: 15 amino acids. V lost 5 bases and J lost 0; bases outside the gene matches: 5. CDR3 bases: TGTGCCAGCAGTACCCCGGGACAGGGCTCCTACGAGCAGTACTTC. It is translated as CASSTPGQGSYEQYF.

The chain uses TRBV5-6 and TRBJ1-1, with TRBD1 matching over 7 bases. The trim removed 5 bases at V and 5 bases at J, leaving 6 bases unmatched. This CDR3 region has 13 residues. CDR1 and CDR2 from the germline V gene are SGHDT and YYEEEE. CDR3 loop: CASRATGRTEAFF. CDR3 sequence (DNA): TGTGCCAGCAGAGCGACAGGGAGGACTGAAGCTTTCTTT. The full variable domain, rest sourced from reference TRBV5-6 and TRBJ1-1, is DAGVTQSPTHLIKTRGQQVTLRCSPKSGHDTVSWYQQALGQGPQFIFQYYEEEERQRGNFPDRFSGHQFPNYSSELNVNALLLGDSALYLCASRATGRTEAFFGQGTRLTVV.

The V call is TRBV7-2, the J call TRBJ2-7; 9 bases line up with TRBD2. V dropped 6 bases and J dropped 4; count of bases not matched to a gene: 7. Germline V gene data show CDR1 as SGHTA and CDR2 as FQGNSA. The CDR3 sequence is 14 residues long. In DNA, the CDR3 is TGTGCCAGCAGGGGCGGGGGGGCTCTATACGAGCAGTACTTC. It encodes CASRGGGALYEQYF.

Only one count was recorded for this clone. The chain combines TRBV5-6 with TRBJ2-3; a possible D gene is TRBD2 (6 bases). V dropped 4 bases and J dropped 2 bases, with 17 bases sitting between them. The CDR3 sequence is 16 residues long. The V gene's germline CDR1 is SGHDT and CDR2 YYEEEE. The CDR3 DNA reads as TGTGCCAGCAGCCTCCTCGGCGGGGATTCCACAGATACGCAGTATTTT. Residues: CASSLLGGDSTDTQYF.

The rearrangement links TRBV14 to TRBJ2-3; D perhaps matches TRBD2 (6 bases). V gave up 1 base and J gave up 6 bases, with 14 bases separating them. This CDR3 spans 15 amino acids. In germline, CDR1 is SGHDN, CDR2 FVKESK. The CDR3 here is CASSQVTGVLDTQYF. As DNA, the CDR3 is TGTGCCAGCAGCCAAGTAACGGGGGTTTTGGATACGCAGTATTTT.

The chain combines TRBV18 with TRBJ2-1; 15 bases fit TRBD2. Germline V gene lookup returns CDR1 KGHSH and CDR2 LQKENI. Trimming at V came to 0 bases and at J to 6 bases, leaving 0 bases not matched to a gene. The CDR3 covers 16 residues. CDR3 in DNA: TGTGCCAGCTCACCACCGGGACTAGCGGGAGGCAATGAGCAGTTCTTC. Translating gives CASSPPGLAGGNEQFF.

The chain couples TRBV28 to TRBJ2-7; no firm D call. The V gene's germline CDR1 is MDHEN and CDR2 SYDVKM. Between the trimmed V and J ends, which lost 10 bases and 2 bases, there was a span of 9 bases. CDR3 length: 11 amino acids. CDR3 sequence reads: CAIGSAYEQYF. Written as DNA, the CDR3 is TGTGCCATCGGTTCTGCCTACGAGCAGTACTTC. Full variable domain (remainder filled in from reference TRBV28 and TRBJ2-7): DVKVTQSSRYLVKRTGEKVFLECVQDMDHENMFWYRQDPGLGLRLIYFSYDVKMKEKGDIPEGYSVSREKKERFSLILESASTNQTSMYLCAIGSAYEQYFGPGTRLTVT.

The sample holds a few counts of this clone. The chain couples TRBV27 to TRBJ2-3, with D possibly being TRBD2 (6 bases). Trimming took 5 bases from V and 4 from J, leaving 10 bases between them. The CDR3 runs 13 residues. Germline V CDR1 and CDR2: MNHEY, SMNVEV (reference sequence). The CDR3 is CASSPPGADTQYF. The CDR3 coding sequence is TGTGCCAGCAGTCCCCCGGGGGCAGATACGCAGTATTTT.

The V call is TRBV6-1, the J call TRBJ2-5; 12 bases align to TRBD2. The CDR3 consists of 15 residues. V shed 4 bases and J 5 bases; nucleotides not matched to a gene: 5. The germline V gene encodes CDR1 MNHNS and CDR2 SASEGT. The CDR3 here is CASSALAGGWETQYF. In nucleotides, the CDR3 is TGTGCCAGCAGTGCCCTAGCGGGGGGGTGGGAGACCCAGTACTTC.

J is TRBJ2-5 and V is TRBV7-2; D is unresolved. Trimming removed 2 bases from V and 3 bases from J, with 7 bases in between. CDR1 is SGHTA, CDR2 FQGNSA, per germline. There are 13 residues in the CDR3. The DNA for the CDR3 is TGTGCCAGCAGCTTATCGACAAAAGAGACCCAGTACTTC. It encodes CASSLSTKETQYF.

This clone was seen just once. The chain uses TRBV5-1 and TRBJ1-5; D is uncertain. Trimming removed 0 bases from V and 6 bases from J, with 10 bases in between. This CDR3 contains 14 residues. CDR1 SGHRS and CDR2 YFSETQ come from the germline V gene. This chain's CDR3 is CASSLDGFGQPQHF. DNA of the CDR3: TGCGCCAGCAGCTTGGACGGGTTCGGTCAGCCCCAGCATTTT.

The rearrangement uses TRBV30 and TRBJ2-7; TRBD2 matches 8 bases. With 7 bases clipped from V and 3 bases from J, the junction kept 2 bases outside the gene matches. The V gene's germline CDR1 is GTSNPN and CDR2 SVGIG (reference sequence). The CDR3 has 11 residues. The CDR3 here is CASSGSYEQYF. CDR3 DNA: TGTGCCTCAAGCGGGAGCTACGAGCAGTACTTC. Full variable domain (rest looked up from reference TRBV30 and TRBJ2-7): SQTIHQWPATLVQPVGSPLSLECTVEGTSNPNLYWYRQAAGRGLQLLFYSVGIGQISSEVPQNLSASRPQDRQFILSSKKLLLSDSGFYLCASSGSYEQYFGPGTRLTVT.